This passage covers 29 T cell receptor beta chains from one sample sequenced in a study of T cell responses to AZD1222 COVID-19 vaccine. Sequenced by immunoSEQ multiplex PCR; TCRdb stores in-frame clones only, minus some. This table holds 130,000 to 150,000 clones, roughly 80% found once. The sample was peripheral blood, taken on day 0 of MenACWY control vaccination. Source of these receptors: an adult in good health.

The V call is TRBV28, the J call TRBJ2-7, with 10 bases identical to TRBD2. CDR3 length: 15 residues. Trimming cost V 9 bases and J 3 bases; bases outside gene matches: 11. Germline V lookup: CDR1 MDHEN, CDR2 SYDVKM. CDR3 protein: CARILSGGPNYEQYV. The DNA of the CDR3 is TGTGCCAGGATCCTTAGCGGGGGGCCGAACTACGAGCAGTACGTC.

This chain uses TRBV18 with TRBJ2-5; 7 bases align to TRBD2. V shed 5 bases and J 1 base; nucleotides not matched to a gene: 10. This CDR3 region has 16 residues. The germline V gene encodes CDR1 KGHSH and CDR2 LQKENI. The DNA for the CDR3 is TGTGCCAGCTCAAAAGCTACCGGGACTACCCAAGAGACCCAGTACTTC. Protein sequence: CASSKATGTTQETQYF.

This clone was seen once. V and J are TRBV19 and TRBJ2-7, with D perhaps matching TRBD2 (5 bases). The CDR3 runs to 12 residues. Deletions cut 3 bases from V and 4 bases from J, with 7 bases between. CDR1 is LNHDA and CDR2 is SQIVND in the germline V gene (reference sequence). The CDR3 bases are TGTGCCAGTAGTATTCGGGGTTACGAGCAGTACGTC. Protein sequence: CASSIRGYEQYV.

This chain connects TRBV6-2 or TRBV6-3 to TRBJ2-3; 15 nucleotides match TRBD2. The germline gives CDR1 MNHEY, CDR2 SVGEGT. CDR3 length: 19 amino acids. J lost 1 base, V lost 4 bases, and 9 bases had no gene match. In DNA, the CDR3 is TGTGCCAGCAGTTCACCGGGACTAGCGGGGGGTGGAGGCACAGATACGCAGTATTTT. Translating gives CASSSPGLAGGGGTDTQYF.

This rearrangement joins TRBV24-1 to TRBJ2-3; 8 bases are shared with TRBD1. V shed 4 bases, J shed 3 bases, and the junction held 8 bases outside the gene matches. The germline V gene has CDR1 KGHDR and CDR2 SFDVKD. The CDR3 contains 16 residues. The CDR3 nucleotides are TGTGCCACCAGTGAAAGTACAGGGGGGAGAACAGATACGCAGTATTTT. Its translation: CATSESTGGRTDTQYF.

Only one count was recorded for this clone. The CDR3 coding sequence is TGTGCCAGCAGCAAAGCGTGGGGTACTGACAATGAGCAGTTCTTC. Its protein product is CASSKAWGTDNEQFF. This chain uses TRBV21-1 with TRBJ2-1. TRBV21-1 is flagged as a pseudogene. The CDR3 is made up of 15 amino acids.

The genes are TRBV5-1 and TRBJ2-2, with D maybe TRBD2 (6 bases). This CDR3 region has 16 residues. Germline CDR1 reads SGHRS; CDR2 reads YFSETQ. V gave up 4 bases and J gave up 7 bases, with 20 bases separating them. The CDR3: CASSLWFGGQSGELFF. The DNA for the CDR3 is TGCGCCAGCAGCCTCTGGTTCGGGGGTCAGAGCGGGGAGCTGTTTTTT.

This rearrangement joins TRBV21-1 to TRBJ1-2. TRBV21-1 is a known pseudogene. The CDR3 loop spans 16 amino acids. CDR3 sequence: CASLSLDPTESYGYTF. In DNA, the CDR3 is TGTGCCAGCCTCTCTCTAGACCCAACCGAATCCTATGGCTACACCTTC.

The chain combines TRBV11-2 with TRBJ2-7; either TRBD1 or TRBD2 may fit D (5 bases each). The CDR3 is 15 residues long. CDR1 and CDR2 (germline): SGHAT, FQNNGV. V lost 7 bases and J 2 bases, leaving 18 bases between the germline ends. DNA of the CDR3: TGTGCCAGCACCAGAGGGGCGGACGTTACCTACGAGCAGTACGTC. Translated, it gives CASTRGADVTYEQYV.

The chain uses TRBV27 and TRBJ2-3; D may be TRBD1 (6 bases). The CDR3 spans 15 residues. V was trimmed by 4 bases and J by 1 base, leaving 12 bases between them. The V gene's germline CDR1 is MNHEY and CDR2 SMNVEV (reference sequence). CDR3 sequence: CASSSQGQGTDTQYF. CDR3 sequence (DNA): TGTGCCAGCAGTTCCCAGGGGCAAGGCACAGATACGCAGTATTTT.

V is TRBV4-1 and J is TRBJ1-6, with 8 positions matching TRBD1. CDR1 and CDR2 (germline): MGHRA, YSYEKL. V dropped 0 bases and J dropped 3; count of bases not matched to a gene: 4. CDR3 length equals 17 residues. CDR3 nucleotide sequence: TGCGCCAGCAGCCAAGATCGACAGGGGAGCTATAATTCACCCCTCCACTTT. Translating it yields CASSQDRQGSYNSPLHF.

The chain links TRBV9 to TRBJ1-6; 7 bases are a match to TRBD1. Germline CDR1 is SGDLS and CDR2 is YYNGEE. The CDR3 totals 14 residues. With V trimmed by 4 bases and J by 9 bases, 7 bases remained unmatched. CDR3 nucleotides: TGTGCCAGCAGCCCATCAGGGGGGGGTTCACCCCTCCACTTT. This codes for CASSPSGGGSPLHF.

The rearrangement links TRBV28 to TRBJ2-3; weak D call: TRBD2 (6 bases). The CDR3 consists of 16 residues. Germline-derived CDR1 and CDR2 are MDHEN and SYDVKM. V shed 6 bases and J shed 0 bases, with 16 bases lying between them. The CDR3 protein is CASRPTGTLSTDTQYF. The DNA for the CDR3 is TGTGCCAGCAGACCTACCGGGACTCTTAGCACAGATACGCAGTATTTT.

The V and J genes are TRBV3-1 (or the pseudogene TRBV3-2) and TRBJ1-4; unclear D gene. The CDR3 consists of 15 residues. The germline V and J ends were trimmed by 1 base and 5 bases, with 11 bases remaining between them. Per the germline V gene, CDR1 is LGHDT and CDR2 is YNNKEL (reference sequence). The DNA for the CDR3 is TGTGCCAGCAGCCAAGTGCTTATCGGGAATGAAAAACTGTTTTTT. Translated, it gives CASSQVLIGNEKLFF.

The chain has TRBV7-3 and TRBJ2-5; the match to TRBD1 covers 7 bases. The germline V gene encodes CDR1 SGHTA and CDR2 FQGTGA. The V segment lost 1 base and the J segment 5 bases; nucleotides outside the gene matches: 10. This CDR3 has 16 amino acids. The CDR3 spells CASSLMGTGAGETQYF. DNA for the CDR3: TGTGCCAGCAGCTTAATGGGAACAGGGGCCGGGGAGACCCAGTACTTC.

V gene TRBV12-5 combines with J gene TRBJ1-6; D may be TRBD1 (6 bases). Germline V gene data show CDR1 as LGHNT and CDR2 as FRNRAP. This CDR3 comprises 15 residues. Trimming shortened V by 1 base and J by 7 bases, and 11 bases separated the two germline ends. CDR3: CASGLGTDRNSPLHF. The CDR3 DNA reads as TGTGCTAGTGGTTTGGGAACCGACAGGAATTCACCCCTCCACTTT. The full variable domain, in which reference TRBV12-5 and TRBJ1-6 provide the parts outside the CDR3, is DARVTQTPRHKVTEMGQEVTMRCQPILGHNTVFWYRQTMMQGLELLAYFRNRAPLDDSGMPKDRFSAEMPDATLATLKIQPSEPRDSAVYFCASGLGTDRNSPLHFGNGTRLTVT.

V gene TRBV3-1 (or the pseudogene TRBV3-2) combines with J gene TRBJ1-2; D is undetermined. Germline CDR1 and CDR2: LGHDT and YNNKEL (reference sequence). There are 13 residues in the CDR3. V shed 1 base and J shed 7 bases, with 10 bases lying between them. The CDR3 nucleotides read TGTGCCAGCAGCCAAGCCGGGGTGGGTGGCTACACCTTC. Translation: CASSQAGVGGYTF.

This clone was seen a handful of times. This chain connects TRBV27 to TRBJ1-5; TRBD1 is a possible D gene (6 bases). The V and J ends lost 5 bases and 5 bases respectively, with 16 bases between them. The CDR3 is 15 amino acids. Germline assignment: CDR1 MNHEY and CDR2 SMNVEV (reference sequence). CDR3 region: CASSAGVGRYQPQHF. CDR3 DNA: TGTGCCAGCAGTGCAGGGGTGGGGCGTTATCAGCCCCAGCATTTT.

The J gene is TRBJ1-5, the V gene TRBV12-5; maybe TRBD1 (5 bases). This CDR3 is built from 15 residues. Germline CDR1 reads LGHNT; CDR2 reads FRNRAP. V was pared by 6 bases and J by 2 bases, with 14 bases between. Here the CDR3 reads CASGPGPGGNQPQHF. CDR3 in DNA: TGTGCTAGTGGACCGGGACCCGGGGGCAATCAGCCCCAGCATTTT.

The rearrangement links TRBV11-2 to TRBJ1-3; D might be TRBD1 (6 bases). CDR1 and CDR2 (germline): SGHAT, FQNNGV. CDR3 length: 12 amino acids. Trimming took 5 bases from V and 4 from J, leaving 6 bases between them. CDR3 coding DNA: TGTGCCAGCAGCGGGACAGGAAACACCATATATTTT. It is translated as CASSGTGNTIYF.

As to this clone: Other DNA sequences in the sample encode the same CDR3. The chain is built from TRBV28 and TRBJ1-5; D not resolved. Per the germline V gene, CDR1 is MDHEN and CDR2 is SYDVKM. The V and J ends lost 3 bases and 4 bases respectively, with 7 bases between them. The CDR3 contains 13 residues. CDR3 bases: TGTGCCAGCAGTTTGGTCGGGAATCAGCCCCAGCATTTT. It is translated as CASSLVGNQPQHF.

The V call is TRBV11-3, the J call TRBJ2-2; possible D gene TRBD1, 6 bases. The CDR3 is made up of 15 amino acids. Germline V gives CDR1 SGHNT, CDR2 YENEEA. Trimming pared 5 bases from V and 4 bases from J, leaving 14 bases between. DNA for the CDR3: TGTGCCAGCAGCGCCCGGGACAAGGGCACCGGGGAGCTGTTTTTT. Translation: CASSARDKGTGELFF.

The V gene is TRBV10-2, the J gene TRBJ1-2; 8 bases are a match to TRBD1. J gave up 7 bases and V 0 bases, and 4 bases lay outside the gene matches. Germline-derived CDR1 and CDR2 are WSHSY and SAAADI. The CDR3 has 14 residues. The CDR3 nucleotides are TGCGCCAGCAGTGAGTCGAGAACAGGGGGTGGCTACACCTTC. As protein: CASSESRTGGGYTF.

This clone was seen at least ten times. The chain is built from TRBV7-3 and TRBJ2-2; maybe TRBD1 (5 bases). Trimming took off 5 bases at V and 2 bases at J, with 12 bases between the two ends. The germline V gene has CDR1 SGHTA and CDR2 FQGTGA. CDR3 length: 15 residues. DNA of the CDR3: TGTGCCAGCAGCCCGACAGTTTTTAACACCGGGGAGCTGTTTTTT. Residues: CASSPTVFNTGELFF.

The rearrangement links TRBV10-2 to TRBJ2-7; D tentatively fits TRBD1 or TRBD2 (5 bases each). The V and J ends lost 7 bases and 0 bases respectively, with 10 bases between them. The CDR3 totals 13 residues. Germline V gene lookup returns CDR1 WSHSY and CDR2 SAAADI. The CDR3 DNA reads TGCGCCAGCACCCCGGGACCCTCCTACGAGCAGTACGTC. Protein: CASTPGPSYEQYV.

This chain links TRBV5-1 with TRBJ2-3; D remains ambiguous. Germline V gene sequence: CDR1 SGHRS, CDR2 YFSETQ. Trimming took off 0 bases at V and 2 bases at J, with 13 bases between the two ends. The CDR3 is 16 residues long. CDR3 in DNA: TGCGCCAGCAGCTTGGGGGGAAATGTGCCCACAGATACGCAGTATTTT. It yields the protein CASSLGGNVPTDTQYF.

This clone was seen once. The V call is TRBV5-1, the J call TRBJ2-7; 11 bases are a match to TRBD2. V lost 4 bases to trimming and J lost 0 bases; unmatched junction nucleotides: 12. This CDR3 spans 18 amino acids. The germline V gene has CDR1 SGHRS and CDR2 YFSETQ. The CDR3, as DNA: TGCGCCAGCAGCCTGCGGTCTAGTACTAGCGGGAGCTCCTACGAGCAGTACGTC. This codes for CASSLRSSTSGSSYEQYV.

This clone has only one observation. This chain joins TRBV6-5 and TRBJ1-6, with D unresolved. Trimming removed 7 bases from V and 7 bases from J, with 17 bases in between. Germline CDR1 reads MNHEY; CDR2 reads SVGAGI. The length of the CDR3 is 15 residues. The CDR3 DNA reads as TGTGCCAGCATCGAGGCGGGGAGAACGAATTCACCCCTCCACTTT. Amino acids: CASIEAGRTNSPLHF.

This clone was detected only a few times. The chain employs TRBV9 and TRBJ2-5, with 7 bases fitting TRBD1. Unmatched junction bases numbered 6, after V lost 1 base and J lost 3 bases. The CDR3 covers 15 residues. CDR1 and CDR2 from the germline V gene are SGDLS and YYNGEE. The CDR3 region is CASSVSGTVKETQYF. The CDR3 nucleotides read TGTGCCAGCAGCGTATCCGGGACAGTGAAAGAGACCCAGTACTTC.